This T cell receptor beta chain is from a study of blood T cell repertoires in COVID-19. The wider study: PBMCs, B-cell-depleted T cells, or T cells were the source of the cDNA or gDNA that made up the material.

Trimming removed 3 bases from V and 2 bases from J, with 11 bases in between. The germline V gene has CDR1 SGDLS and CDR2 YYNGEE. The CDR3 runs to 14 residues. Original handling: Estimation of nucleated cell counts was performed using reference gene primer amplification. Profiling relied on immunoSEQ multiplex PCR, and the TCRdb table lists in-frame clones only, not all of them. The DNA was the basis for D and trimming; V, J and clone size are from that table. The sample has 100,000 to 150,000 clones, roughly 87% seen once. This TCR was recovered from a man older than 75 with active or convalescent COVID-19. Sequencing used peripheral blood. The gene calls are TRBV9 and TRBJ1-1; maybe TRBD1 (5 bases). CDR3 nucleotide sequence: TGTGCCAGCAGCGCCGGGGGATCAAACACTGAAGCTTTCTTT. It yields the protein CASSAGGSNTEAFF. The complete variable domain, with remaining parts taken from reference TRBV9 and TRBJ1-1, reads DSGVTQTPKHLITATGQRVTLRCSPRSGDLSVYWYQQSLDQGLQFLIQYYNGEERAKGNILERFSAQQFPDLHSELNLSSLELGDSALYFCASSAGGSNTEAFFGQGTRLTVV.